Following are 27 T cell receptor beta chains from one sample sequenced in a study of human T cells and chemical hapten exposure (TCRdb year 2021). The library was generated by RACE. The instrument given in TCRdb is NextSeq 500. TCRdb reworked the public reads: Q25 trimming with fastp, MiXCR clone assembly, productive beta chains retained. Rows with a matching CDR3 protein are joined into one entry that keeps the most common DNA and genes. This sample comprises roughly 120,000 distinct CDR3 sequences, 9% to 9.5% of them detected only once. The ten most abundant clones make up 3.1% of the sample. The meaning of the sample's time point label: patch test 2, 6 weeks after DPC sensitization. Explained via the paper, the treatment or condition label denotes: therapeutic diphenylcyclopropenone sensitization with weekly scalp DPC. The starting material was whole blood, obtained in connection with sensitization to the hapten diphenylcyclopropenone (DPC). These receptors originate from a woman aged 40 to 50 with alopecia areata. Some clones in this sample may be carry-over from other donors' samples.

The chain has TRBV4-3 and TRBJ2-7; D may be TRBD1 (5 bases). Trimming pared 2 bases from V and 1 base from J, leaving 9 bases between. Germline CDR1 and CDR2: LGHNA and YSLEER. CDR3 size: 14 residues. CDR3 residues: CASSQIQGSYEQYF. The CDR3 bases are TGCGCCAGCAGCCAAATCCAGGGATCCTACGAGCAGTACTTC.

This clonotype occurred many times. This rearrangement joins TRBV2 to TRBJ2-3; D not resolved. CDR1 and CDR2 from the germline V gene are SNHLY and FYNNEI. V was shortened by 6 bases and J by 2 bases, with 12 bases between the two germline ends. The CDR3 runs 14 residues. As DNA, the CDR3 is TGTGCCAGCAGCCCGACACAACACACAGATACGCAGTATTTT. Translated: CASSPTQHTDTQYF.

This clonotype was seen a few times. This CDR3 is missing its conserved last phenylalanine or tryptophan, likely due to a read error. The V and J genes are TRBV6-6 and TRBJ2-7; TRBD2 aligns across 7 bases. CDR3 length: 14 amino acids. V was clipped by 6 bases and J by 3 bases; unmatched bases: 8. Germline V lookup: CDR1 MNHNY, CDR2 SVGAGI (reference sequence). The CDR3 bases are TGTGCCAGCAGATACAGCGGGGTGAGCTACGAGCAGTACTCC. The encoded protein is CASRYSGVSYEQYS.

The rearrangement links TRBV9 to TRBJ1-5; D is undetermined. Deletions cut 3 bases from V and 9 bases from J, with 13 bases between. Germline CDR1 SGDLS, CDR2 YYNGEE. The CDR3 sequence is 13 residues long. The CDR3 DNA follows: TGTGCCAGCAGCGGCGACCGCGCAGGGCCCCAGCATTTT. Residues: CASSGDRAGPQHF. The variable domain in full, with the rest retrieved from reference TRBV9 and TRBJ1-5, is DSGVTQTPKHLITATGQRVTLRCSPRSGDLSVYWYQQSLDQGLQFLIQYYNGEERAKGNILERFSAQQFPDLHSELNLSSLELGDSALYFCASSGDRAGPQHFGDGTRLSIL.

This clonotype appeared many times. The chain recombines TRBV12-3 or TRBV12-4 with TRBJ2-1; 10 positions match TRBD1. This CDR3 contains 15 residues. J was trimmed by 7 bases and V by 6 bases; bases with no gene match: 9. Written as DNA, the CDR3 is TGTGCCAGCAGACTCGGGACAGGGGTTAGGAATGAGCAGTTCTTC. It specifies CASRLGTGVRNEQFF.

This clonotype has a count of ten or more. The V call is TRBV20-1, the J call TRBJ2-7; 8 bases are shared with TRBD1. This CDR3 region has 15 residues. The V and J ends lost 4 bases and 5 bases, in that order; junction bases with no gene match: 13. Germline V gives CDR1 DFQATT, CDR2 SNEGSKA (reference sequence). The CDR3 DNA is TGCAGTGCTATTGGGGATTCCAGGGGGCTGGACGAGCAGTACTTC. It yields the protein CSAIGDSRGLDEQYF.

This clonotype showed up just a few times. The CDR3: CAWSRTTDTQYF. The CDR3 DNA reads TGTGCCTGGAGTCGGACCACAGATACGCAGTATTTT. V and J are TRBV30 and TRBJ2-3; D is unclear. The length of the CDR3 is 12 residues. V lost 2 bases to trimming and J lost 2 bases, with 5 bases between them. Germline lookup yields CDR1 GTSNPN and CDR2 SVGIG (reference sequence).

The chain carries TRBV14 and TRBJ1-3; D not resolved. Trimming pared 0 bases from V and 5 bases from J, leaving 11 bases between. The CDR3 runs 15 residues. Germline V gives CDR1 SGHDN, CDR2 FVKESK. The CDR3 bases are TGTGCCAGCAGCCAAGATTCCCGCGGTAGAAACACCATATATTTT. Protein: CASSQDSRGRNTIYF.

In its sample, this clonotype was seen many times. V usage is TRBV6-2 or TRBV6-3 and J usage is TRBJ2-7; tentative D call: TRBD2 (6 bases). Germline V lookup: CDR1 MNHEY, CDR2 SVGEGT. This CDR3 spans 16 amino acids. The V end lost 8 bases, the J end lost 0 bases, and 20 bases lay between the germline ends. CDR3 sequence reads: CASASRLGRSSYEQYF. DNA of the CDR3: TGTGCCAGCGCTTCCAGACTAGGCCGAAGCTCCTACGAGCAGTACTTC.

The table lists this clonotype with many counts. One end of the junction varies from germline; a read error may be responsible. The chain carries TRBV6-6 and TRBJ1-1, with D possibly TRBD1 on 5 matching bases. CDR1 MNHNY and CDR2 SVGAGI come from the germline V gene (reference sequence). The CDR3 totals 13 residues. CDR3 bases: TGTGCCAGCAGTGTAGGGACCGGCCTTGAATCTTTCTTT. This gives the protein CASSVGTGLESFF.

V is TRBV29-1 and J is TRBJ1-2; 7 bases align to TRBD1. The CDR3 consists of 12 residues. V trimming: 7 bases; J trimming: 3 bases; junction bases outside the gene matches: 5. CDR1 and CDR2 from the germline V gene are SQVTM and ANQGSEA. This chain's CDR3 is CSADQGDYGYTF. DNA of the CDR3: TGCAGCGCTGATCAGGGGGACTATGGCTACACCTTC.

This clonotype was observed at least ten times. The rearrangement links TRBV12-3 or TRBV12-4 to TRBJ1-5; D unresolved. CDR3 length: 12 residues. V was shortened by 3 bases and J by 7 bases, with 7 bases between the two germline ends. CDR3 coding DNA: TGTGCCAGCAGTTTGGACTTACAGCCCCAGCATTTT. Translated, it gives CASSLDLQPQHF.

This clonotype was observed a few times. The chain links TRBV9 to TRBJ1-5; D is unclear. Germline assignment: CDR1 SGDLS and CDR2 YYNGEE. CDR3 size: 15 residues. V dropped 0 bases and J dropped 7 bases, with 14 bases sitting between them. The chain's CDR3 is CASSVGPGKGQPQHF. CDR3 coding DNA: TGTGCCAGCAGCGTAGGCCCGGGCAAGGGACAGCCCCAGCATTTT.

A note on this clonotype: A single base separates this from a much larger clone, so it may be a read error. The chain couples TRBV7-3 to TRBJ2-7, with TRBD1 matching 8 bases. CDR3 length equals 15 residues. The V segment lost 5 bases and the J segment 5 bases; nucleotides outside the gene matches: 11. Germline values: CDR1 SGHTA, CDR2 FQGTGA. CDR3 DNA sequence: TGTGCCAGCAGCCCCAGGGGGCCTGGTACAGACGAGCAGTACTTC. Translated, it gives CASSPRGPGTDEQYF.

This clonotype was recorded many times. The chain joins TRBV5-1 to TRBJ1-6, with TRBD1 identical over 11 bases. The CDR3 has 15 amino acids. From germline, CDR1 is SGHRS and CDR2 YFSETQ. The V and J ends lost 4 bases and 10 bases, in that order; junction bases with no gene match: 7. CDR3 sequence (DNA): TGCGCCAGCAGCCCCGGGGACAGGGGGGACTCACCCCTCCACTTT. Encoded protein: CASSPGDRGDSPLHF.

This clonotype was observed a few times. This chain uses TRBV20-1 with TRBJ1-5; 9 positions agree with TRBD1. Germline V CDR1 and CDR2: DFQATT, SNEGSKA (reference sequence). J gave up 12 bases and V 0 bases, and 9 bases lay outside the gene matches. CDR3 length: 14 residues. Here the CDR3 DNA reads TGCAGTGCTAGAGATTTAGACAGGGGGAAGGGCCAGCATTTT. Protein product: CSARDLDRGKGQHF.

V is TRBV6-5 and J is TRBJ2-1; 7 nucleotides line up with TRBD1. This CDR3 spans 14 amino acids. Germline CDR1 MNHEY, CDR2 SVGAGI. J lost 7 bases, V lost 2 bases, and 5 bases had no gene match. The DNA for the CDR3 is TGTGCCAGCAGTTACAAGACAGGGTGGAATGAGCAGTTCTTC. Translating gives CASSYKTGWNEQFF.

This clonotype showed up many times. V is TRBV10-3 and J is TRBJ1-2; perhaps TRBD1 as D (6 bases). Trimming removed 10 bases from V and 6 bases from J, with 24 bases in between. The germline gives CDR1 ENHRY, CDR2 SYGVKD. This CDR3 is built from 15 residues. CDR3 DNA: TGTGCCACCCGCCGTCGTTCAGGGGCGGAAGATGGCTACACCTTC. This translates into CATRRRSGAEDGYTF.

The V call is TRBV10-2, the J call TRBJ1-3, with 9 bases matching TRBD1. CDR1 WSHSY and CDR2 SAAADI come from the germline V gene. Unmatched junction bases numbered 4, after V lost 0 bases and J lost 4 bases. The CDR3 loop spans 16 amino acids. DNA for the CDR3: TGCGCCAGCAGTGAGTCGAAGGGGACAGGGGGAAACACCATATATTTT. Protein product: CASSESKGTGGNTIYF.

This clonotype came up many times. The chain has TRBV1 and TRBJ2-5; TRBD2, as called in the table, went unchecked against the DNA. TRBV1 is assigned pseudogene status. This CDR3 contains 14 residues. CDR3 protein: CTSSLWTSSETQYF. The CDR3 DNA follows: TGCACCAGCAGCCTCTGGACTAGCTCAGAGACCCAGTACTTC.

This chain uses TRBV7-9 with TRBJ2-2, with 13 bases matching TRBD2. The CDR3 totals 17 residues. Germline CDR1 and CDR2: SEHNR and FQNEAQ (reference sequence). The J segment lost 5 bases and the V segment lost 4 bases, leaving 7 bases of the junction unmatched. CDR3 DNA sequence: TGTGCCAGCAGCTCCGGCCGGACTAGCGGGGGAACCGGGGAGCTGTTTTTT. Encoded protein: CASSSGRTSGGTGELFF.

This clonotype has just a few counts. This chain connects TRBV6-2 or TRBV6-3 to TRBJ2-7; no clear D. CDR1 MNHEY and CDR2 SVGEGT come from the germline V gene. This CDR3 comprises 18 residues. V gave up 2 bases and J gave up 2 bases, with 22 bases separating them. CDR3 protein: CASSYDFPQTRYAYEQYF. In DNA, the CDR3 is TGTGCCAGCAGTTACGACTTTCCTCAGACTCGATACGCCTACGAGCAGTACTTC.

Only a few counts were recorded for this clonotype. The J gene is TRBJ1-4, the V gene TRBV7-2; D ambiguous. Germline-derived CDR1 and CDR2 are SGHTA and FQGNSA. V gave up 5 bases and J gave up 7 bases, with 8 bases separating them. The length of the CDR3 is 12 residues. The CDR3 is CASSQNSEKLFF. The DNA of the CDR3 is TGTGCCAGCAGCCAGAATAGTGAAAAACTGTTTTTT.

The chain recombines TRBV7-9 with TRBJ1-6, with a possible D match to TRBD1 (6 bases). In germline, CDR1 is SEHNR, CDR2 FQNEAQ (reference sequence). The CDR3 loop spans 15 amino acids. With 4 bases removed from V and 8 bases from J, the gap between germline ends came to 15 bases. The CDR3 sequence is CASSSSQGGDSPLHF. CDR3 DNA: TGTGCCAGCAGCTCTTCACAGGGTGGTGATTCACCCCTCCACTTT.

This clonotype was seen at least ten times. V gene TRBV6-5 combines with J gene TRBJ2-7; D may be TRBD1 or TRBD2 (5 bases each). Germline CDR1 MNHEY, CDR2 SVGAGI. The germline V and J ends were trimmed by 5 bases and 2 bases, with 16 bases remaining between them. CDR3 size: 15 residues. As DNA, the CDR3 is TGTGCCAGCAGTCCTCGCCGGGACCATGCCTACGAGCAGTACTTC. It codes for CASSPRRDHAYEQYF.

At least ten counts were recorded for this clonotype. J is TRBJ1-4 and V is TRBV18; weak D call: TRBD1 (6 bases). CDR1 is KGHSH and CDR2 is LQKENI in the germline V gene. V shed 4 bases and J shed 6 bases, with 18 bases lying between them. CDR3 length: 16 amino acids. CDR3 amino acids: CASSRLRTADYEKLFF. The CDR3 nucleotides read TGTGCCAGCTCACGACTACGGACAGCTGACTATGAAAAACTGTTTTTT. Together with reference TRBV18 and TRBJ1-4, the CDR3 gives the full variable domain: NAGVMQNPRHLVRRRGQEARLRCSPMKGHSHVYWYRQLPEEGLKFMVYLQKENIIDESGMPKERFSAEFPKEGPSILRIQQVVRGDSAAYFCASSRLRTADYEKLFFGSGTQLSVL.

This chain's CDR3 is CASSPTGPPYEQYF. CDR3 sequence (DNA): TGTGCCAGCTCACCTACCGGGCCGCCCTACGAGCAGTACTTC. The chain couples TRBV18 to TRBJ2-7; D is unclear. Trimming took 3 bases from V and 2 from J, leaving 11 bases between them. This CDR3 is 14 amino acids long. Per germline, CDR1 KGHSH and CDR2 LQKENI.